The 27 T cell receptor beta chains below come from one sample, sequenced in a study of beta chain features in type 1 diabetes. Findings of the study overall: Patients with Type 1 diabetes showed moderately but significantly shorter TCRB CDR3s in all four CD4+ subsets.

These receptors' antigens are unknown. Sequenced material consisted of expressed TCRB transcripts (all of the isolated RNA was reverse transcribed). TCRdb's table, derived via immunoSEQ multiplex PCR, lists solely in-frame clones and lacks some. This table holds roughly 730,000 clones, 10% to 15% found once. Sequencing was carried out using naive CD4+ T cells from blood. The receptor set was obtained from a man younger than 35 with type 1 diabetes.

This clone has only a few counts. The chain carries TRBV29-1 and TRBJ1-2; D gene unclear. The CDR3 has 11 residues. Germline-derived CDR1 and CDR2 are SQVTM and ANQGSEA. CDR3: CSSHQRSSATF. The CDR3 DNA reads as TGCAGTTCCCACCAGCGGAGTTCAGCGACCTTC.

This sequence joins TRBV5-6 and TRBJ2-2, with D hard to call. The CDR3 length is 13 residues. In germline, CDR1 is SGHDT, CDR2 YYEEEE. With 4 bases removed from V and 1 base from J, the gap between germline ends came to 5 bases. CDR3 protein: CASSHWNTGELFF. In DNA, the CDR3 is TGTGCCAGCAGCCATTGGAACACCGGGGAGCTGTTTTTT.

The table lists this clone with a few counts. This specimen includes other DNA sequences encoding the same CDR3. This chain joins TRBV19 and TRBJ1-4; no clear D. Germline V gene sequence: CDR1 LNHDA, CDR2 SQIVND (reference sequence). V shed 3 bases and J shed 8 bases, with 13 bases lying between them. The CDR3 is made up of 14 amino acids. CDR3 nucleotide sequence: TGTGCCAGTAGTATCCAGACCAGTAACGAAAAACTGTTTTTT. Encoded protein: CASSIQTSNEKLFF.

V and J are TRBV2 and TRBJ1-1; D possibly corresponds to TRBD1 (6 bases). Trimming left V 6 bases short and J 7 bases short, with 18 bases between. The germline V gene has CDR1 SNHLY and CDR2 FYNNEI. The CDR3 totals 14 residues. The CDR3 coding sequence is TGTGCCAGCAGCGAGGCAGGGGTAGGGGTTGAAGCTTTCTTT. It specifies CASSEAGVGVEAFF. The variable domain in full, completed from reference TRBV2 and TRBJ1-1, reads EPEVTQTPSHQVTQMGQEVILRCVPISNHLYFYWYRQILGQKVEFLVSFYNNEISEKSEIFDDQFSVERPDGSNFTLKIRSTKLEDSAMYFCASSEAGVGVEAFFGQGTRLTVV.

The chain couples TRBV10-3 to TRBJ1-1; tentative D call: TRBD1 (6 bases). The length of the CDR3 is 12 residues. In germline, CDR1 is ENHRY, CDR2 SYGVKD. V dropped 11 bases and J dropped 3 bases, with 13 bases sitting between them. Here the CDR3 reads CASGGGDTEAFF. In DNA form, the CDR3 reads TGTGCCTCCGGGGGGGGCGACACTGAAGCTTTCTTT.

This clone turned up a few times. The chain carries TRBV7-3 and TRBJ2-1, with D perhaps matching TRBD1 or TRBD2 (5 bases each). Germline lookup yields CDR1 SGHTA and CDR2 FQGTGA. Trimming took 4 bases from V and 0 from J, leaving 13 bases between them. The CDR3 is 16 residues long. CDR3 DNA sequence: TGTGCCAGCAGCTCCCTAGTGGGGACCTCCTACAATGAGCAGTTCTTC. This translates into CASSSLVGTSYNEQFF.

The sample holds a few counts of this clone. The J gene is TRBJ2-7, the V gene TRBV14; possibly TRBD2 for D (6 bases). The CDR3 length is 13 residues. The V gene lost 5 bases and the J gene lost 0 bases, with 8 bases spanning the gap. CDR1 is SGHDN and CDR2 is FVKESK in the germline V gene. The CDR3 DNA sequence: TGTGCCAGCAGCACGGGGGTCTCCTACGAGCAGTACTTC. Translating it yields CASSTGVSYEQYF.

This clone has only a few counts. The chain employs TRBV30 and TRBJ1-2; D call uncertain. Trimming stripped 6 bases from V and 6 bases from J, with 17 bases between. CDR1 and CDR2 (germline): GTSNPN, SVGIG (reference sequence). This CDR3 contains 13 residues. In DNA, the CDR3 is TGTGCCTGCCAACCCTGGAGGGTTCATGGCTACACCTTC. Translation gives CACQPWRVHGYTF.

This clone was counted between two and nine times. The V call is TRBV5-6, the J call TRBJ1-2, with D unresolved. Per the germline V gene, CDR1 is SGHDT and CDR2 is YYEEEE. The ends were cut back, 3 bases at V and 8 bases at J, with 17 bases in the middle. The length of the CDR3 is 14 residues. CDR3 nucleotide sequence: TGTGCCAGCAGCTCGGCCGGGATAGCTCGCGGCTACACCTTC. It encodes CASSSAGIARGYTF.

The chain joins TRBV6-6 to TRBJ2-5; D unclear. The CDR3 runs to 15 residues. CDR1 is MNHNY and CDR2 is SVGAGI in the germline V gene (reference sequence). The germline V and J ends were trimmed by 6 bases and 5 bases, with 19 bases remaining between them. Here the CDR3 DNA reads TGTGCCAGCAGCAACGAAGGGTTGGCCAGGGAGACCCAGTACTTC. Translating it yields CASSNEGLARETQYF.

This chain uses TRBV7-8 with TRBJ2-1; 7 bases agree with TRBD2. The germline gives CDR1 SGHVS, CDR2 FQNEAQ. The V gene end was trimmed by 4 bases and the J gene end by 8 bases; junction bases not matched to a gene: 11. This CDR3 region has 15 residues. CDR3 in amino acids: CASSWAGGSVDEQFF. CDR3 DNA: TGTGCCAGCAGCTGGGCCGGGGGGTCTGTCGATGAGCAGTTCTTC.

V and J are TRBV7-9 and TRBJ2-5, with a tentative D call TRBD2 (5 bases). Trimming took 5 bases from V and 1 from J, leaving 11 bases between them. The CDR3 is 14 residues long. Germline CDR1 SEHNR, CDR2 FQNEAQ (reference sequence). The CDR3 region is CASSRTAGQETQYF. In DNA form, the CDR3 reads TGTGCCAGCAGCCGAACCGCGGGCCAAGAGACCCAGTACTTC.

The chain links TRBV6-6 to TRBJ2-7; 8 bases are shared with TRBD1. The germline V gene has CDR1 MNHNY and CDR2 SVGAGI (reference sequence). The V gene end was trimmed by 2 bases and the J gene end by 3 bases; junction bases not matched to a gene: 0. There are 13 residues in the CDR3. CDR3 region: CASSYTGGYEQYF. CDR3 coding DNA: TGTGCCAGCAGTTACACAGGGGGCTACGAGCAGTACTTC.

A few counts support this clone. V gene TRBV7-2 combines with J gene TRBJ2-3; TRBD2 agrees at 13 bases. The germline V gene encodes CDR1 SGHTA and CDR2 FQGNSA. V shed 6 bases and J 8 bases; nucleotides not matched to a gene: 11. CDR3 length: 16 amino acids. CDR3 sequence reads: CASSNPLAGGHGTQYF. Written as DNA, the CDR3 is TGTGCCAGCAGTAACCCACTAGCGGGGGGGCATGGTACGCAGTATTTT.

The sample holds a few counts of this clone. V gene TRBV30 combines with J gene TRBJ2-5; a weak D match, TRBD1 (6 bases). The CDR3 sequence is 13 residues long. Trimming pared 2 bases from V and 5 bases from J, leaving 12 bases between. Germline V gene data show CDR1 as GTSNPN and CDR2 as SVGIG (reference sequence). CDR3 residues: CAWSTGSKETQYF. The DNA for the CDR3 is TGTGCCTGGAGTACAGGGAGCAAGGAGACCCAGTACTTC.

This clone has only a few counts. The J gene is TRBJ1-2, the V gene TRBV19; D gene ambiguous. The CDR3 spans 17 residues. In germline, CDR1 is LNHDA, CDR2 SQIVND (reference sequence). The germline V and J ends were trimmed by 5 bases and 3 bases, with 22 bases remaining between them. The CDR3: CASSPRRSPPADYGYTF. The CDR3 DNA sequence: TGTGCCAGTAGTCCGAGGAGGAGTCCGCCGGCTGACTATGGCTACACCTTC.

This clone has more than one count but fewer than ten. The chain carries TRBV2 and TRBJ2-7; D is possibly TRBD1 (5 bases). Trimming stripped 5 bases from V and 9 bases from J, with 14 bases between. The CDR3 extends over 12 amino acids. CDR1 and CDR2 (germline): SNHLY, FYNNEI. The CDR3 sequence: CASSYTPQGQYF. Here the CDR3 DNA reads TGTGCCAGCAGTTACACCCCTCAGGGGCAGTACTTC. Filled out from reference TRBV2 and TRBJ2-7, the complete variable domain reads EPEVTQTPSHQVTQMGQEVILRCVPISNHLYFYWYRQILGQKVEFLVSFYNNEISEKSEIFDDQFSVERPDGSNFTLKIRSTKLEDSAMYFCASSYTPQGQYFGPGTRLTVT.

The rearrangement uses TRBV6-1 and TRBJ2-3; 9 nucleotides line up with TRBD1. The CDR3 has 13 residues. Germline V gene lookup returns CDR1 MNHNS and CDR2 SASEGT. V gave up 8 bases and J gave up 5 bases; unmatched junction bases: 5. The CDR3, as DNA: TGTGCCAGCTCCGGGACAGGGCAAGATACGCAGTATTTT. Translated, it gives CASSGTGQDTQYF.

This clone was seen a handful of times. This sequence joins TRBV15 and TRBJ1-2; D gene ambiguous. In germline, CDR1 is LNHNV, CDR2 YYDKDF (reference sequence). V gave up 5 bases and J gave up 4 bases, with 17 bases separating them. There are 15 residues in the CDR3. The CDR3, as DNA: TGTGCCACCAGCTACCCCCAAAGGATACTCTATGGCTACACCTTC. It codes for CATSYPQRILYGYTF.

This clone has only a few counts. The genes are TRBV5-4 and TRBJ2-3; D gene unclear. V gave up 5 bases and J gave up 1 base, with 8 bases separating them. The CDR3 covers 13 residues. Germline lookup yields CDR1 SGHNT and CDR2 YYREEE (reference sequence). The CDR3 spells CASSWTGTDTQYF. CDR3 nucleotides: TGTGCCAGCAGTTGGACGGGCACAGATACGCAGTATTTT.

The chain links TRBV11-1 to TRBJ1-1; D might be TRBD1 (6 bases). V lost 4 bases and J lost 0, with 12 bases in between. CDR1 and CDR2 (germline): SGHAT, FQDESV (reference sequence). This CDR3 has 15 residues. The DNA of the CDR3 is TGTGCCAGCAGCTGGGGGCTTAACATGAACACTGAAGCTTTCTTT. Residues: CASSWGLNMNTEAFF.

V and J are TRBV11-2 and TRBJ2-2; a weak D match, TRBD1 (6 bases). The CDR3 has 15 amino acids. Trimming removed 8 bases from V and 1 base from J, with 14 bases in between. Germline CDR1 reads SGHAT; CDR2 reads FQNNGV. The CDR3 DNA is TGTGCCAGCCCCAGGGACACGATGAACACCGGGGAGCTGTTTTTT. Translated, it gives CASPRDTMNTGELFF. The entire variable domain, with the rest obtained from reference TRBV11-2 and TRBJ2-2, is as follows: EAGVAQSPRYKIIEKRQSVAFWCNPISGHATLYWYQQILGQGPKLLIQFQNNGVVDDSQLPKDRFSAERLKGVDSTLKIQPAKLEDSAVYLCASPRDTMNTGELFFGEGSRLTVL.

J is TRBJ2-6 and V is TRBV28; 7 bases line up with TRBD1. With V trimmed by 4 bases and J by 0 bases, 9 bases remained unmatched. CDR1 is MDHEN and CDR2 is SYDVKM in the germline V gene. This CDR3 spans 18 amino acids. The CDR3 sequence: CASSSPPGQPSGANVLTF. The DNA of the CDR3 is TGTGCCAGCAGTTCTCCTCCGGGACAGCCCTCTGGGGCCAACGTCCTGACTTTC.

The chain links TRBV10-3 to TRBJ2-3; 7 nucleotides line up with TRBD2. Germline CDR1 ENHRY, CDR2 SYGVKD. V was clipped by 5 bases and J by 5 bases; unmatched bases: 10. This CDR3 region has 15 residues. As DNA, the CDR3 is TGTGCCATCAGTCTGGGACTATCGAGGGGAGATACGCAGTATTTT. Its protein product is CAISLGLSRGDTQYF.

The gene calls are TRBV7-2 and TRBJ2-3, with 9 positions matching TRBD2. The germline gives CDR1 SGHTA, CDR2 FQGNSA. CDR3 size: 16 residues. The junction had 8 bases not matched to a gene; V was cut back by 5 bases and J by 2 bases. This CDR3 reads CASSRALAGYTDTQYF. The DNA of the CDR3 is TGTGCCAGCAGCCGAGCTCTAGCGGGGTACACAGATACGCAGTATTTT.

This clone was counted only a few times. The chain recombines TRBV9 with TRBJ2-5; 10 positions match TRBD2. Germline V gene sequence: CDR1 SGDLS, CDR2 YYNGEE. This CDR3 is built from 16 residues. After removal of 3 bases from V and 2 bases from J, the junction contained 7 bases not matched to a gene. CDR3 amino acids: CASSAGLAAFQETQYF. DNA for the CDR3: TGTGCCAGCAGCGCCGGACTAGCGGCCTTTCAAGAGACCCAGTACTTC.

The chain joins TRBV2 to TRBJ1-5; D is perhaps TRBD1 (5 bases). Trimming shortened V by 6 bases and J by 6 bases, and 15 bases separated the two germline ends. The CDR3 sequence is 14 residues long. Germline CDR1 reads SNHLY; CDR2 reads FYNNEI. This CDR3 reads CASRPGFLGQPQHF. CDR3 DNA sequence: TGTGCCAGCAGGCCAGGGTTTCTAGGTCAGCCCCAGCATTTT.